This T cell receptor (beta chain) comes out of a study of early T cells in non-severe SARS-CoV-2 infection. The wider study: Alpha and beta chains were unpaired, from unsorted whole-blood bulk RNA. Study conclusions and caveats: VDJdb-based matching was biased toward anti-spike CD8 responses and missed private and CD4 specificities.

Only a few counts were recorded for this clonotype. Its antigen is currently unknown. As part of library construction, unique molecular identifiers were attached to individual cDNA molecules. TCRdb called the 5' RACE reads again in MiXCR, with one record for every CDR3 protein. This table has 32,000 or so distinct CDR3 sequences, about 6% appearing once. The CDR3 spans 15 residues. Germline loops: CDR1 SEHNR, CDR2 FQNEAQ (reference sequence). V lost 6 bases, J lost 0 bases, and 6 bases stayed unmatched. The V gene is TRBV7-9, the J gene TRBJ2-3; 7 positions agree with TRBD1. The sample consisted of whole blood. The sequence came from an adult who was a healthcare worker with PCR-confirmed SARS-CoV-2 infection or an uninfected control (not recorded which). The CDR3 region is CASSHTGQSTDTQYF. The CDR3 DNA sequence: TGTGCCAGCAGTCACACGGGACAGAGCACAGATACGCAGTATTTT.